The 5 T cell receptor beta chains listed next were all sequenced from one sample in a study of blood T cell repertoires in COVID-19. The repertoire was sequenced with immunoSEQ multiplex PCR; TCRdb's copy has only in-frame clones and lacks some. The sample includes 160,000 or so clones, approximately 81% of them seen just once. Sequencing was carried out using PBMCs or T cells enriched from blood (not recorded which). Every receptor here comes from a man between 60 and 75 years old who had recovered from COVID-19.

This chain links TRBV11-3 with TRBJ2-7; TRBD2 might be the D (5 bases). The V end was cut by 1 base, the J end by 3 bases, with 10 bases between. This CDR3 has 14 residues. Germline V CDR1 and CDR2: SGHNT, YENEEA. CDR3 sequence (DNA): TGTGCCAGCAGCTTAGGAGGGAATCTCTACGAGCAGTACTTC. Protein: CASSLGGNLYEQYF.

CDR3 DNA sequence: TGTGCCAGCAGTCCTCGGGGACTAGCGGGAGCTCGTAGGGAGCTGTTTTTT. It encodes CASSPRGLAGARRELFF. The chain combines TRBV2 with TRBJ2-2, with TRBD2 matching 14 bases. Trimming removed 5 bases from V and 9 bases from J; junction bases left unmatched: 11. The CDR3 has 17 amino acids. Germline CDR1 SNHLY, CDR2 FYNNEI.

V usage is TRBV19 and J usage is TRBJ2-1; 9 bases line up with TRBD2. Trimming took 3 bases from V and 4 from J; bases not matched to a gene: 7. The germline gives CDR1 LNHDA, CDR2 SQIVND (reference sequence). The CDR3 length is 16 residues. CDR3 in amino acids: CASSINSGSRYNEQFF. The CDR3, as DNA: TGTGCCAGTAGTATCAATAGCGGGAGCCGGTACAATGAGCAGTTCTTC.

This clone appeared once. This chain joins TRBV14 and TRBJ1-1, with 9 bases matching TRBD1. J was trimmed by 1 base and V by 4 bases; bases with no gene match: 4. Germline-derived CDR1 and CDR2 are SGHDN and FVKESK. The CDR3 is 15 amino acids. The CDR3 region is CASSLTGGQNTEAFF. Here the CDR3 DNA reads TGTGCCAGCAGCCTGACAGGGGGACAGAACACTGAAGCTTTCTTT.

The genes are TRBV11-3 and TRBJ2-1, with 10 bases that match TRBD2. CDR1 and CDR2 (germline): SGHNT, YENEEA. The CDR3 is 15 residues long. The V segment lost 5 bases and the J segment 4 bases; nucleotides outside the gene matches: 5. CDR3 sequence: CASSVTSGSYNEQFF. The CDR3 DNA sequence: TGTGCCAGCAGCGTGACTAGCGGGTCGTACAATGAGCAGTTCTTC.